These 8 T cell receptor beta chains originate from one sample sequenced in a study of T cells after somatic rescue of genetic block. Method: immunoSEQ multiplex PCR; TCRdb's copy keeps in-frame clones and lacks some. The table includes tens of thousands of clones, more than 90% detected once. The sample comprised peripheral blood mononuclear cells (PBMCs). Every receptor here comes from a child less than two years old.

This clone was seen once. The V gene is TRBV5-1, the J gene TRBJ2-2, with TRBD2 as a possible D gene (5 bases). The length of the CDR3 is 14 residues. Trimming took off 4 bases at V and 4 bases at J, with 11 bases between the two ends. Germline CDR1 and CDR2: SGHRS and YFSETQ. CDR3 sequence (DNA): TGCGCCAGCAGCCTGGACTCCTTCACCGGGGAGCTGTTTTTT. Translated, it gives CASSLDSFTGELFF.

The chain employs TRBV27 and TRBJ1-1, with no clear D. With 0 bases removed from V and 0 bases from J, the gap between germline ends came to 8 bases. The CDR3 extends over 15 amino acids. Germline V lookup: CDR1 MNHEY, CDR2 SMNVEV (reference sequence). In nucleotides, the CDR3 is TGTGCCAGCAGTTTATCGGTACTCATGAACACTGAAGCTTTCTTT. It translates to CASSLSVLMNTEAFF.

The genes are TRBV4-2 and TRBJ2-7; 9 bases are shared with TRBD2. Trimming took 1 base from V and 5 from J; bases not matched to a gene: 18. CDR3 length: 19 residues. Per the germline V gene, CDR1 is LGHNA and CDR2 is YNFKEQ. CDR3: CASSQGIPRSRGRVNEQYF. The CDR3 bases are TGTGCCAGCAGCCAAGGTATCCCTCGCTCCCGCGGGAGGGTAAACGAGCAGTACTTC.

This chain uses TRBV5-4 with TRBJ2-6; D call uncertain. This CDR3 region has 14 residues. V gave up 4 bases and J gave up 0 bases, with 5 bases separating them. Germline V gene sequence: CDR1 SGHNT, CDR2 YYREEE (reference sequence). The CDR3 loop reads CASSPSSGANVLTF. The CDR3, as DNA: TGTGCCAGCAGCCCCAGCTCTGGGGCCAACGTCCTGACTTTC.

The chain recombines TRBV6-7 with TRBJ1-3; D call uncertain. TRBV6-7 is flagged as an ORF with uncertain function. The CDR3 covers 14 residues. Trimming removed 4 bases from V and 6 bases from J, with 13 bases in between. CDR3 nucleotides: TGTGCCAGCAGTTCCATCAGGAAGGAAAACACCATATATTTT. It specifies CASSSIRKENTIYF.

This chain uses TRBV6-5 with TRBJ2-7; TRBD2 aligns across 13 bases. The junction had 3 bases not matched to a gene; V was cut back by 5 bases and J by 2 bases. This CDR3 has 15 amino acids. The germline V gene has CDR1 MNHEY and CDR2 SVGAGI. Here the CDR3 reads CASSTGLAGAYEQYF. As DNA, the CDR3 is TGTGCCAGCAGTACAGGACTAGCGGGAGCCTACGAGCAGTACTTC.

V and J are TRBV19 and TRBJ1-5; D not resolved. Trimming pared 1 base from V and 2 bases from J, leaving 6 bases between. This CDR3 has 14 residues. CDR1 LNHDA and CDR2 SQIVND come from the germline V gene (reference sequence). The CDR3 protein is CASSIGRGNQPQHF. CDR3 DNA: TGTGCCAGTAGTATAGGTAGGGGCAATCAGCCCCAGCATTTT. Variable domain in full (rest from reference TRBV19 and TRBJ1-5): DGGITQSPKYLFRKEGQNVTLSCEQNLNHDAMYWYRQDPGQGLRLIYYSQIVNDFQKGDIAEGYSVSREKKESFPLTVTSAQKNPTAFYLCASSIGRGNQPQHFGDGTRLSIL.

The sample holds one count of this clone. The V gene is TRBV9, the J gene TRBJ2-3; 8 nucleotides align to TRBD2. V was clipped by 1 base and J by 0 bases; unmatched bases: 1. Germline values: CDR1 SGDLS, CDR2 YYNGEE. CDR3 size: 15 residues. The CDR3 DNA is TGTGCCAGCAGCGTATCTAGCGGGAGCACAGATACGCAGTATTTT. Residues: CASSVSSGSTDTQYF.